Below, 5 T cell receptor beta chains from the same sample are listed, as sequenced in a study of CD8 T cells in ankylosing spondylitis (dated by TCRdb to 2015 to 2018). The library was obtained by 5' RACE. The data were produced on an Illumina HiSeq 2500. The raw public data were reprocessed by TCRdb itself: fastp quality trimming at Q25, MiXCR clonotype calling, in-frame beta chains only. Each CDR3 protein appears once, grouped with its most common genes and DNA. Here the sample has around 150,000 distinct CDR3 sequences; approximately 7.4% occur a single time. Of the sample, 9.5% to 15% is held by the ten largest clones. Sample: blood, either unsorted or a sorted T cell fraction (not recorded which). The receptors were gathered from a female donor with ankylosing spondylitis or in good health (not recorded which).

The sample holds many counts of this clonotype. This chain links TRBV10-3 with TRBJ1-2; D is perhaps TRBD1 (6 bases). With 4 bases removed from V and 4 bases from J, the gap between germline ends came to 13 bases. Germline values: CDR1 ENHRY, CDR2 SYGVKD. CDR3 size: 14 residues. The CDR3, as DNA: TGTGCCATCAGTGGGCCAGGGGATGGCTATGGCTACACCTTC. It translates to CAISGPGDGYGYTF.

In this sample, this clonotype turned up many times. The rearrangement uses TRBV11-2 and TRBJ1-4, with D possibly being TRBD1 (6 bases). V was trimmed by 5 bases and J by 8 bases, leaving 15 bases between them. Germline V lookup: CDR1 SGHAT, CDR2 FQNNGV. CDR3 length: 14 amino acids. The CDR3 nucleotides are TGTGCCAGCAGCCGGTACAGGGCGGCCGAAAAACTGTTTTTT. Encoded protein: CASSRYRAAEKLFF.

At least ten counts were recorded for this clonotype. The gene calls are TRBV5-6 and TRBJ2-3; D is uncertain. The CDR3 has 13 residues. V lost 4 bases to trimming and J lost 4 bases, with 10 bases between them. Germline CDR1 SGHDT, CDR2 YYEEEE. This CDR3 reads CASSPLSADTQYF. The CDR3 coding sequence is TGTGCCAGCAGCCCCCTCTCGGCAGATACGCAGTATTTT.

In this sample, this clonotype turned up a few times. The chain joins TRBV7-2 to TRBJ1-4, with a weak D call TRBD1 (5 bases). The CDR3 runs to 15 residues. Germline V gene lookup returns CDR1 SGHTA and CDR2 FQGNSA. The V gene lost 2 bases and the J gene lost 2 bases, with 9 bases spanning the gap. This CDR3 reads CASSLQGYTNEKLFF. The CDR3, as DNA: TGTGCCAGCAGCTTACAGGGTTACACTAATGAAAAACTGTTTTTT.

This clonotype was seen repeatedly, ten times or more. The rearrangement links TRBV29-1 to TRBJ2-7; D gene uncertain. The V end was cut by 7 bases, the J end by 0 bases, with 10 bases between. Per germline, CDR1 SQVTM and CDR2 ANQGSEA. This CDR3 is 12 amino acids long. The CDR3 nucleotides read TGCAGCGCCGGACCAAGCTCCTACGAGCAGTACTTC. Protein sequence: CSAGPSSYEQYF.